This is a list of T cell receptor beta chains from one sample in a study of cytomegalovirus exposure and HLA in healthy donors. The protocol was immunoSEQ multiplex PCR, while the TCRdb copy is restricted to in-frame clones and leaves out a portion. Of some 130,000 clones detected, around 74% appear once; the ten largest clones hold 6% to 8%. Sequenced: PBMCs. Receptors were obtained from a male donor in good health and CMV-seronegative. Each CDR3 is given with its conserved first and last residue.

v_call	j_call	cdr3_aa
TRBV2	TRBJ2-7	CASRTGTGISYEQYF
TRBV5-1	TRBJ2-7	CASSQDNYEQYF
TRBV29-1	TRBJ2-7	CSAHDPLAGGAYEQYF
TRBV18	TRBJ1-5	CASSQVGQRNQPQHF
TRBV18	TRBJ2-7	CASSPPLTGSPYEQYF
TRBV19	TRBJ2-7	CASNNVVGGEQYF
TRBV21-1	TRBJ2-5	CVSSKVRTENGLQETQYF
TRBV4-3	TRBJ2-7	CASSHLDNPTYEQYF
TRBV18	TRBJ1-1	CASSPPRTANTEAFF
TRBV28	TRBJ1-2	CATWGQGQLANYGYTF
TRBV7-2	TRBJ1-1	CASSLDWGPMNTEAFF
TRBV27	TRBJ1-5	CASSLEFVGHNQPQHF
TRBV4-3	TRBJ2-7	CASSGGLAGLRGQYF
TRBV6-5	.	CASSYPLAGGVYEQYF
TRBV7-7	TRBJ2-5	CASSHTPGAGETQYF
TRBV6-1	TRBJ2-7	CASSEGGTGGYEQYF
TRBV29-1	TRBJ2-3	CSVPVSPSTDTQYF
TRBV6-1	TRBJ2-7	CASSRGATYEQYF
TRBV14	TRBJ2-1	CASSPSGTSGRALNNEQFF
TRBV5-1	TRBJ2-7	CASSSSGTGPEQYF
TRBV10-3	TRBJ2-1	CASNPGTSGRGYNEQFF
TRBV6-6	TRBJ1-5	CASSPPGQRNQPQHF
TRBV28	TRBJ2-2	CASSVLAVNTGELFF
TRBV28	TRBJ1-5	CASSLRGPGGREPQHF
TRBV19	TRBJ1-5	CASSPRWAGNQPQHF
TRBV7-2	TRBJ2-5	CASSLWGGDETQYF
TRBV27	TRBJ2-4	CASRTVNKNIQYF
TRBV9	TRBJ2-3	CASSVSTSGSEDTQYF
TRBV18	TRBJ2-7	CASSPRGQVGYEQYF
TRBV25-1	TRBJ1-1	CASSPDRLNTEAFF
TRBV6-6	TRBJ1-3	CASRGTGIGNTIYF
TRBV5-1	TRBJ1-3	CASSLALGGDSGNTIYF
TRBV5-1	TRBJ2-5	CASSFRQLAGKETQYF
TRBV7-9	TRBJ1-2	CASSSGGGTGSGYTF
TRBV27	TRBJ2-3	CATRAGLSTDTQYF